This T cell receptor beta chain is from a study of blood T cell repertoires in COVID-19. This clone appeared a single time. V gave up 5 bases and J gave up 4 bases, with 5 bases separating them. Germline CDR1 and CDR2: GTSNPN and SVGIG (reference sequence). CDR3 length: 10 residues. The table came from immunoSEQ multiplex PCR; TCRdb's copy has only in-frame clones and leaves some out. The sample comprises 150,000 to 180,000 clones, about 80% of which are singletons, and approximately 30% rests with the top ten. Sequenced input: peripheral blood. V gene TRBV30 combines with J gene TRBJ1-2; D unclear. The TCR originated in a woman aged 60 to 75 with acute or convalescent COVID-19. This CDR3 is CAWGLYGYTF. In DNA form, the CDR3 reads TGTGCCTGGGGTCTCTATGGCTACACCTTC.